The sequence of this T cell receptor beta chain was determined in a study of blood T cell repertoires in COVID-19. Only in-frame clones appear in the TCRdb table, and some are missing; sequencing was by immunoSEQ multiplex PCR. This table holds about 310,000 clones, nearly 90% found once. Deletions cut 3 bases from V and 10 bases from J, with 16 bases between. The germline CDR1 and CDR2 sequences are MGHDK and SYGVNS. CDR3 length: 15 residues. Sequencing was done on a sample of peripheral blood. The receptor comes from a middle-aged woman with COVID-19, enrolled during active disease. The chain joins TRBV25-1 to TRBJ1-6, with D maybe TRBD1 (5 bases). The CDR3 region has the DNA TGTGCCAGCAGTGACGAAGAAAAGGGGCACTCACCCCTCCACTTT. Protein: CASSDEEKGHSPLHF. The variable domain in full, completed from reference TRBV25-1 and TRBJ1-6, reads EADIYQTPRYLVIGTGKKITLECSQTMGHDKMYWYQQDPGMELHLIHYSYGVNSTEKGDLSSESTVSRIRTEHFPLTLESARPSHTSQYLCASSDEEKGHSPLHFGNGTRLTVT.